This TCR beta chain appears in the sequencing data of a study of blood T cell repertoires in COVID-19. Generated by immunoSEQ multiplex PCR, the TCRdb table keeps only in-frame clones and is missing some. Among roughly 230,000 clones listed, approximately 86% were seen once. The CDR3 runs to 13 residues. Germline V gives CDR1 ENHRY, CDR2 SYGVKD. V was pared by 6 bases and J by 1 base, with 2 bases of the junction left unmatched. The V and J genes are TRBV10-3 and TRBJ1-1, with 7 bases aligning to TRBD1. The TCR originated in an elderly woman with acute or convalescent COVID-19. The sample comprised peripheral blood. The CDR3 region is CAISWTGNTEAFF. CDR3 DNA sequence: TGTGCCATCAGCTGGACAGGGAACACTGAAGCTTTCTTT.